This TCR beta chain was profiled in a study of CD8 T cells in ankylosing spondylitis. This clonotype has a handful of counts. Its antigen is still unknown. Trimming pared 2 bases from V and 6 bases from J, leaving 13 bases between. The length of the CDR3 is 15 residues. Using quantitative 5'-RACE with molecular barcodes, the authors made TCR beta libraries. One entry per CDR3 protein results from TCRdb running MiXCR on the 5' RACE reads. The data contain 700,000 or so distinct CDR3 sequences, 19% of them seen just once; the ten biggest clones take up approximately 18%. Findings and limits, study-wide: As for the disease-linked clones, they showed a CD8+ phenotype and occurred at relatively low frequencies in peripheral blood. Made up of roughly 8 highly homologous variants, a TCR beta motif appeared characteristic of ankylosing spondylitis blood. Certain motif variants had earlier been reported in reactive arthritis synovial fluid and blood. Disease-linked clones were reportedly significantly enriched in matched ankylosing spondylitis synovial fluid.

The J gene is TRBJ1-4, the V gene TRBV12-3 or TRBV12-4; D possibly corresponds to TRBD1 (5 bases). The clonotype was recovered from a male donor with ankylosing spondylitis. Sequenced material: blood, either unsorted or a sorted T cell fraction (not recorded which). The CDR3 region has the DNA TGTGCCAGCAGTTTAAAGGGTAGGGGATATGAAAAACTGTTTTTT. This sequence encodes CASSLKGRGYEKLFF.